These 23 T cell receptor beta chains originate from one sample sequenced in a study of cytomegalovirus exposure and HLA in healthy donors. PCR used 60 Vbeta primers and 13 Jbeta primers. TCRdb's table, derived via immunoSEQ multiplex PCR, lists solely in-frame clones and lacks some. This table has some 130,000 clones, 55% to 75% appearing once. The sample comprised PBMCs. These receptor sequences come from a man aged 25-45 years in good health and CMV-seropositive.

There are a few counts of this clone. Other DNA sequences in this sample translate to the same CDR3. The V and J genes are TRBV4-1 and TRBJ2-7; 12 nucleotides match TRBD2. Per the germline V gene, CDR1 is MGHRA and CDR2 is YSYEKL. Trimming removed 3 bases from V and 2 bases from J; junction bases left unmatched: 2. The CDR3 loop spans 15 amino acids. Here the CDR3 DNA reads TGCGCCAGCAGCCAGAGACTAGCGGGAGCCTACGAGCAGTACTTC. Its translation is CASSQRLAGAYEQYF.

This clone was detected only a few times. V gene TRBV9 combines with J gene TRBJ1-2; a weak D match, TRBD1 (5 bases). Germline V gene sequence: CDR1 SGDLS, CDR2 YYNGEE. Between the trimmed V and J ends, which lost 0 bases and 7 bases, there was a span of 19 bases. CDR3 length: 16 residues. The CDR3 here is CASSVVAGTFFVGYTF. The CDR3 coding sequence is TGTGCCAGCAGCGTAGTCGCCGGGACTTTTTTCGTTGGCTACACCTTC.

The chain recombines TRBV11-1 with TRBJ2-2; 7 bases agree with TRBD1. V lost 4 bases and J lost 4; bases outside the gene matches: 3. The germline CDR1 and CDR2 sequences are SGHAT and FQDESV (reference sequence). The CDR3 length is 14 residues. CDR3 DNA sequence: TGTGCCAGCAGCTCCTACAGGGGCACCGGGGAGCTGTTTTTT. The encoded protein is CASSSYRGTGELFF.

The CDR3 region is CASATGVETQYF. The CDR3 DNA reads TGTGCCAGCGCGACAGGGGTGGAGACCCAGTACTTC. The chain uses TRBV7-9 and TRBJ2-5, with 8 bases fitting TRBD1. After removal of 8 bases from V and 5 bases from J, the junction contained 4 bases not matched to a gene. The CDR3 spans 12 residues. The germline gives CDR1 SEHNR, CDR2 FQNEAQ (reference sequence).

V usage is TRBV18 and J usage is TRBJ1-1; 7 nucleotides agree with TRBD1. Germline V gives CDR1 KGHSH, CDR2 LQKENI. With V trimmed by 9 bases and J by 5 bases, 6 bases remained unmatched. This CDR3 has 12 residues. The chain's CDR3 is CASSTGETEAFF. The DNA for the CDR3 is TGTGCCAGTTCTACAGGGGAGACTGAAGCTTTCTTT. The full variable domain, completed using reference TRBV18 and TRBJ1-1, is NAGVMQNPRHLVRRRGQEARLRCSPMKGHSHVYWYRQLPEEGLKFMVYLQKENIIDESGMPKERFSAEFPKEGPSILRIQQVVRGDSAAYFCASSTGETEAFFGQGTRLTVV.

The CDR3 DNA follows: TGTGCCAGCAGCTTACCGGGACAGGGGCTAGAGACCCAGTACTTC. Translated, it gives CASSLPGQGLETQYF. The rearrangement links TRBV5-6 to TRBJ2-5; 10 nucleotides line up with TRBD1. This CDR3 has 15 amino acids. The V gene end was trimmed by 2 bases and the J gene end by 4 bases; junction bases not matched to a gene: 5. CDR1 SGHDT and CDR2 YYEEEE come from the germline V gene.

This chain uses TRBV14 with TRBJ2-5; 9 nucleotides match TRBD1. The CDR3 sequence is 15 residues long. Trimming cost V 7 bases and J 2 bases; bases outside gene matches: 8. Germline assignment: CDR1 SGHDN and CDR2 FVKESK. Here the CDR3 reads CASTRGTGKQETQYF. CDR3 sequence (DNA): TGTGCCAGCACACGCGGGACAGGGAAACAAGAGACCCAGTACTTC.

DNA for the CDR3: TGTGCCAGCAGTGGACTAGCGGGAGCGGGCGAGCAGTACTTC. It specifies CASSGLAGAGEQYF. The chain uses TRBV2 and TRBJ2-7; 12 bases align to TRBD2. Germline V gives CDR1 SNHLY, CDR2 FYNNEI. This CDR3 contains 14 residues. V shed 4 bases, J shed 6 bases, and the junction held 4 bases outside the gene matches.

This rearrangement joins TRBV5-1 to TRBJ2-7; D perhaps matches TRBD2 (5 bases). The CDR3 spans 15 residues. Germline V lookup: CDR1 SGHRS, CDR2 YFSETQ. V was shortened by 0 bases and J by 4 bases, with 14 bases between the two germline ends. CDR3 protein: CASSLAPAVGYEQYF. The CDR3 nucleotides read TGCGCCAGCAGCTTGGCGCCAGCGGTTGGTTACGAGCAGTACTTC.

The V gene is TRBV15, the J gene TRBJ2-7; a weak D match, TRBD2 (5 bases). Trimming took off 2 bases at V and 0 bases at J, with 8 bases between the two ends. CDR3 size: 14 residues. Germline CDR1 is LNHNV and CDR2 is YYDKDF (reference sequence). The CDR3 loop is CATSRSGLSYEQYF. As DNA, the CDR3 is TGTGCCACCAGCAGATCCGGACTCTCCTACGAGCAGTACTTC.

In this sample, this clone turned up once. One junction end disagrees with the germline gene, perhaps due to a read error. The rearrangement uses TRBV15 and TRBJ2-4; D is uncertain. The length of the CDR3 is 14 residues. The germline V gene has CDR1 LNHNV and CDR2 YYDKDF (reference sequence). The CDR3 sequence: CATSGDTRINIQYF. The CDR3 DNA follows: TGTGCCACCAGCGGAGACACGAGGATTAACATTCAGTACTTC.

The CDR3 here is CASSRGGSTSYEQYF. DNA of the CDR3: TGTGCCAGCAGTCGCGGCGGGTCGACCTCCTACGAGCAGTACTTC. V usage is TRBV27 and J usage is TRBJ2-7; TRBD2 might be the D (5 bases). The CDR3 sequence is 15 residues long. V shed 5 bases and J shed 0 bases, with 14 bases lying between them. CDR1 is MNHEY and CDR2 is SMNVEV in the germline V gene (reference sequence).

This clone was found once. The rearrangement uses TRBV19 and TRBJ2-1, with 12 bases identical to TRBD2. The junction had 15 bases not matched to a gene; V was cut back by 6 bases and J by 0 bases. Germline assignment: CDR1 LNHDA and CDR2 SQIVND (reference sequence). The CDR3 extends over 20 amino acids. The CDR3 reads CASRPAPGTSGRSSYNEQFF. In DNA, the CDR3 is TGTGCCAGTAGGCCCGCGCCGGGCACTAGCGGGAGGAGCTCCTACAATGAGCAGTTCTTC.

The CDR3 DNA reads as TGTGCCAGCAGCCCCGGGACATCGGCCTACGAGCAGTACTTC. Amino acid sequence: CASSPGTSAYEQYF. The chain joins TRBV6-1 to TRBJ2-7; tentative D call: TRBD1 (6 bases). V was trimmed by 6 bases and J by 2 bases, leaving 14 bases between them. Germline CDR1 MNHNS, CDR2 SASEGT. The CDR3 covers 14 residues.

This chain uses TRBV19 with TRBJ2-7, with a tentative D call TRBD1 (6 bases). Germline V lookup: CDR1 LNHDA, CDR2 SQIVND (reference sequence). V was shortened by 9 bases and J by 4 bases, with 16 bases between the two germline ends. This CDR3 is built from 13 residues. The CDR3 DNA reads TGTGCCAGGGCCAGGGGATACGGTTACGAGCAGTACTTC. This gives the protein CARARGYGYEQYF.

This rearrangement joins TRBV27 to TRBJ2-1; TRBD2 might be the D (5 bases). The germline V and J ends were trimmed by 5 bases and 8 bases, with 16 bases remaining between them. CDR1 and CDR2 (germline): MNHEY, SMNVEV (reference sequence). CDR3 length: 14 residues. In DNA form, the CDR3 reads TGTGCCAGCAGTCGACTCCCTCTGCGGGATGAGCAGTTCTTC. Translation gives CASSRLPLRDEQFF.

This chain connects TRBV19 to TRBJ2-5, with TRBD2 matching 10 bases. This CDR3 is built from 16 residues. V was pared by 3 bases and J by 5 bases, with 9 bases of the junction left unmatched. Germline V gene lookup returns CDR1 LNHDA and CDR2 SQIVND (reference sequence). CDR3 sequence (DNA): TGTGCCAGTAGTATTGGCGCTAGCGGGAGCCGGGAGACCCAGTACTTC. Translation: CASSIGASGSRETQYF.

The chain carries TRBV10-3 and TRBJ1-2, with a weak D call TRBD1 (5 bases). Germline values: CDR1 ENHRY, CDR2 SYGVKD. This CDR3 comprises 14 residues. The V gene lost 7 bases and the J gene lost 8 bases, with 20 bases spanning the gap. CDR3 coding DNA: TGTGCCATCACCCCCCACCCGGGGGATCAGGGCTACACCTTC. It translates to CAITPHPGDQGYTF.

This clone has a handful of counts. V is TRBV27 and J is TRBJ2-1; 12 bases fit TRBD2. Unmatched junction bases numbered 10, after V lost 7 bases and J lost 6 bases. CDR3 length: 16 residues. Germline V CDR1 and CDR2: MNHEY, SMNVEV (reference sequence). The CDR3 nucleotides read TGTGCCAGCATCGGTTTTAGACTAGCGGGAGTCAATGAGCAGTTCTTC. Translated, it gives CASIGFRLAGVNEQFF.

This clone was observed at least ten times. The chain links TRBV6-5 to TRBJ2-3; D is uncertain. The CDR3 is made up of 14 amino acids. V was shortened by 6 bases and J by 0 bases, with 10 bases between the two germline ends. The germline V gene encodes CDR1 MNHEY and CDR2 SVGAGI. The DNA for the CDR3 is TGTGCCAGCAGGTCCAGATCTAGCACAGATACGCAGTATTTT. It translates to CASRSRSSTDTQYF.

This clone was detected a few times. The genes are TRBV19 and TRBJ1-5; D possibly corresponds to TRBD1 (6 bases). Germline V gene data show CDR1 as LNHDA and CDR2 as SQIVND (reference sequence). CDR3 length equals 14 residues. The V end was cut by 5 bases, the J end by 2 bases, with 10 bases between. Here the CDR3 reads CASSPRTGNQPQHF. The CDR3 nucleotides are TGTGCCAGTAGTCCACGGACAGGCAATCAGCCCCAGCATTTT.

The rearrangement uses TRBV5-1 and TRBJ2-7, with D hard to call. Germline CDR1 is SGHRS and CDR2 is YFSETQ. The CDR3 contains 14 residues. V was trimmed by 0 bases and J by 9 bases, leaving 16 bases between them. The CDR3 sequence: CASSLEHVGSAQYF. CDR3 bases: TGCGCCAGCAGCTTGGAGCACGTGGGCTCCGCGCAGTACTTC.

V usage is TRBV30 and J usage is TRBJ2-1, with TRBD2 matching over 8 bases. J gave up 6 bases and V 0 bases, and 4 bases lay outside the gene matches. CDR1 and CDR2 from the germline V gene are GTSNPN and SVGIG (reference sequence). This CDR3 is 14 amino acids long. CDR3 bases: TGTGCCTGGAGTGTAGCGGGAGTCCCCAATGAGCAGTTCTTC. This codes for CAWSVAGVPNEQFF.